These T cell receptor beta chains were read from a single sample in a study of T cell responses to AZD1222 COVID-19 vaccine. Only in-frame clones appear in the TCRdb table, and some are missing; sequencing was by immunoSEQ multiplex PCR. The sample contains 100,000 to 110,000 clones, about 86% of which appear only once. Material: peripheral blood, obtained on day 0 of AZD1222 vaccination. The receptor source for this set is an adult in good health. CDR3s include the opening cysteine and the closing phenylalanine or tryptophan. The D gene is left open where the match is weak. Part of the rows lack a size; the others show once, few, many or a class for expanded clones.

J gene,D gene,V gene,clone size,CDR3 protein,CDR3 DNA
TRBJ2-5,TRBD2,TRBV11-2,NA,CASSSGLAGGRETQYF,TGTGCCAGCAGCTCAGGACTAGCGGGGGGACGGGAGACCCAGTACTTC
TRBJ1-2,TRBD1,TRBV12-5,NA,CASGRTGDMNGYTF,TGTGCTAGTGGGAGGACAGGGGACATGAATGGCTACACCTTC
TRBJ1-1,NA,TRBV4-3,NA,CASSRNPGGRNTEAFF,TGCGCCAGCAGCCGCAATCCGGGGGGCAGGAACACTGAAGCTTTCTTT
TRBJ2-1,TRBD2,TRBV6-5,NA,CASSYTSGGANEQFF,TGTGCCAGCAGTTATACTAGCGGGGGGGCCAATGAGCAGTTCTTC
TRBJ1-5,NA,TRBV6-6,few,CASSPRDIHQPQHF,TGTGCCAGCAGCCCCCGGGATATCCATCAGCCCCAGCATTTT
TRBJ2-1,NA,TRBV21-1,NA,CASSFPGAPYNEQFF,TGTGCCAGCAGCTTTCCGGGGGCGCCCTACAATGAGCAGTTCTTC
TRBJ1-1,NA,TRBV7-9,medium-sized,CAVSSQNTEAFF,TGTGCCGTGTCCAGCCAGAACACTGAAGCTTTCTTT
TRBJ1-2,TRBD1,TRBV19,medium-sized,CASTFDSQGAGGYTF,TGTGCCAGTACTTTCGATTCCCAGGGGGCAGGAGGCTACACCTTC
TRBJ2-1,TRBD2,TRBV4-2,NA,CASSQIAGGANNEQFF,TGTGCCAGCAGCCAAATAGCGGGGGGCGCTAACAATGAGCAGTTCTTC
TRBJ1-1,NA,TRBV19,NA,CASPNPRGKAFF,TGTGCCAGCCCGAACCCAAGGGGGAAAGCTTTCTTT
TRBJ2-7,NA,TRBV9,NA,CASSRGPSYEQYF,TGTGCCAGTAGCCGGGGTCCTTCCTACGAGCAGTACTTC
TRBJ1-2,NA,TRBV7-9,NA,CASSLGAGIGGYTF,TGTGCCAGCAGCTTAGGGGCAGGGATTGGTGGCTACACCTTC
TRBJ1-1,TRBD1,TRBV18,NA,CASSPDRAVQGAFF,TGTGCCAGCTCACCGGACAGGGCTGTACAAGGAGCTTTCTTT
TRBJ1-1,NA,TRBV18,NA,CASSPQSRRGMNTEAFF,TGTGCCAGCTCACCGCAGAGCCGCCGTGGGATGAACACTGAAGCTTTCTTT
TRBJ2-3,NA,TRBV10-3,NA,CAIRGLGDTQYF,TGTGCCATCAGGGGGCTGGGGGATACGCAGTATTTT
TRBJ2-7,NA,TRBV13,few,CASSPWGAPTYEQYF,TGTGCCAGCAGCCCCTGGGGGGCTCCTACTTACGAGCAGTACTTC
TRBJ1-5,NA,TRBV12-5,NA,CASGLVPGRSQRPQHF,TGTGCTAGTGGTTTGGTCCCGGGACGGTCACAGAGGCCCCAGCATTTT
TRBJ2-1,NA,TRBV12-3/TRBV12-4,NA,CASSFRLYNEQFF,TGTGCCAGCAGTTTCCGCCTTTACAATGAGCAGTTCTTC
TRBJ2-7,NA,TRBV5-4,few,CASSLVLGPHEPLYEQYF,TGTGCCAGCAGCTTGGTACTTGGCCCACATGAGCCACTCTACGAGCAGTACTTC
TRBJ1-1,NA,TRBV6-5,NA,CASSRTVMNTEAFF,TGTGCCAGCAGTCGGACAGTTATGAACACTGAAGCTTTCTTT
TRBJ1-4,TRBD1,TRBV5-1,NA,CASTQTGTGNEKLFF,TGCGCCAGCACCCAAACCGGGACAGGGAATGAAAAACTGTTTTTT
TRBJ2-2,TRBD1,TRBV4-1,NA,CASSRGQAGPGELFF,TGCGCCAGCAGCCGGGGACAGGCCGGGCCAGGGGAGCTGTTTTTT
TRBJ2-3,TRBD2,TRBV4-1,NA,CASSQDATSGDPDTQYF,TGCGCCAGCAGCCAAGACGCAACTAGCGGGGACCCAGATACGCAGTATTTT
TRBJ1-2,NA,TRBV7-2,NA,CASSLAAISNYGYTF,TGTGCCAGCAGCTTAGCTGCTATATCCAACTATGGCTACACCTTC
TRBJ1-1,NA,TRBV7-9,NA,CASSAGGFEIEAFF,TGTGCCAGCAGCGCCGGTGGCTTCGAAATTGAAGCTTTCTTT
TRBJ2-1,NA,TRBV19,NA,CASSSPQGIGYNEQFF,TGTGCCAGTAGTTCCCCCCAGGGAATTGGCTACAATGAGCAGTTCTTC
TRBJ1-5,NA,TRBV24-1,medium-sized,CATSEPDEFDQPQHF,TGTGCCACCAGTGAACCGGACGAATTCGATCAGCCCCAGCATTTT
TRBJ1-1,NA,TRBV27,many,CASSLEPQGRLAFF,TGTGCCAGCAGTTTAGAACCGCAGGGGAGGTTGGCTTTCTTT
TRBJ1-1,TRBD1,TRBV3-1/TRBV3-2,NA,CASSQRQGFSEAFF,TGTGCCAGCAGCCAAAGACAGGGGTTCAGTGAAGCTTTCTTT
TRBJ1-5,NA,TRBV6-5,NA,CASSYSYRMYQPQHF,TGTGCCAGCAGTTACTCGTACAGGATGTATCAGCCCCAGCATTTT
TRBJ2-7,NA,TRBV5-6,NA,CASSLRGLRAYEQYF,TGTGCCAGCAGCTTAAGAGGGCTGAGGGCCTACGAGCAGTACTTC
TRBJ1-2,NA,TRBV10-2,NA,CASSGSTEGYTF,TGCGCCAGCAGCGGGTCCACGGAGGGCTACACCTTC
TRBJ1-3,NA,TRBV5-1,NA,CASSAPGGGNTIYF,TGCGCCAGCAGCGCACCGGGGGGTGGAAACACCATATATTTT
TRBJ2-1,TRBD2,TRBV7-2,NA,CASSFVGTSGRGNEQFF,TGTGCCAGCAGCTTCGTCGGGACTAGCGGGAGGGGCAATGAGCAGTTCTTC
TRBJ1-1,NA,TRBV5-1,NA,CASSVKGHLEAFF,TGCGCCAGCAGCGTAAAGGGACACCTTGAAGCTTTCTTT
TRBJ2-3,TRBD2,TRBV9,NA,CASSFQTSGTDTQYF,TGTGCCAGCAGCTTTCAGACTAGCGGCACAGATACGCAGTATTTT
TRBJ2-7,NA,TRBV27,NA,CASSFSQGPRTYEQYF,TGTGCCAGCAGTTTCTCTCAGGGGCCTCGGACCTACGAGCAGTACTTC
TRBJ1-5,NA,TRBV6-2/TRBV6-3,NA,CASSTQGVDQPQHF,TGTGCCAGCAGTACACAGGGAGTGGACCAGCCCCAGCATTTT
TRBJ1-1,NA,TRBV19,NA,CASSKTEIMNTEAFF,TGTGCCAGTAGTAAGACAGAGATTATGAACACTGAAGCTTTCTTT
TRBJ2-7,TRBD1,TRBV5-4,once,CASSQGGQGAREQYF,TGTGCCAGCAGCCAGGGCGGGCAGGGGGCGAGGGAGCAGTACTTC
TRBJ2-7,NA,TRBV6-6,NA,CASSALYEQYF,TGTGCCAGCAGTGCGTTGTACGAGCAGTACTTC
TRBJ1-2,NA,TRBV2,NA,CASSPQNYGYTF,TGTGCCAGCAGTCCCCAGAACTATGGCTACACCTTC
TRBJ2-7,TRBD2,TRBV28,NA,CASSLPGGVSYEQYF,TGTGCCAGCAGCCTTCCGGGGGGGGTCTCCTACGAGCAGTACTTC
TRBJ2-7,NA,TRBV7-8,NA,CASSLGAGISYEQYF,TGTGCCAGCAGCCTGGGGGCCGGTATCTCCTACGAGCAGTACTTC
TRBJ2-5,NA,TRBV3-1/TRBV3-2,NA,CASSQEEETQYF,TGTGCCAGCAGCCAAGAGGAGGAGACCCAGTACTTC
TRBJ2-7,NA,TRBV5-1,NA,CASSLNSYEQYF,TGCGCCAGCAGCTTGAATTCTTACGAGCAGTACTTC
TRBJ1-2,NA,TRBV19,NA,CASSMVAAAAYGYTF,TGTGCCAGTAGTATGGTGGCAGCCGCGGCCTATGGCTACACCTTC
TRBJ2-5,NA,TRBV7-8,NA,CASSLLGRREETQYF,TGTGCCAGCAGCTTGCTGGGTAGAAGGGAAGAGACCCAGTACTTC